Below are 17 T cell receptor beta chains sequenced from a single sample in a study of blood T cell repertoires in COVID-19. Repertoires were generated with immunoSEQ multiplex PCR, while TCRdb's copy carries only in-frame clones and drops some. This sample has about 98,000 clones, with 65% to 85% found just once. Source material: peripheral blood. These receptors were collected from an elderly woman with acute or convalescent COVID-19.

This chain uses TRBV3-1 (or the pseudogene TRBV3-2) with TRBJ2-5; D call uncertain. The germline V gene has CDR1 LGHDT and CDR2 YNNKEL (reference sequence). V was clipped by 0 bases and J by 1 base, with 6 bases between them. CDR3 length: 14 amino acids. This CDR3 reads CASSQDGLQETQYF. DNA of the CDR3: TGTGCCAGCAGCCAAGATGGCCTCCAAGAGACCCAGTACTTC.

The rearrangement links TRBV27 to TRBJ2-2, with TRBD1 matching 9 bases. The CDR3 runs to 15 residues. V lost 8 bases and J lost 6; bases outside the gene matches: 10. From germline, CDR1 is MNHEY and CDR2 SMNVEV (reference sequence). DNA of the CDR3: TGTGCCAGCGGTACGGACAGGGGAAAACCCGGGGAGCTGTTTTTT. Protein sequence: CASGTDRGKPGELFF.

The chain links TRBV15 to TRBJ2-5, with 9 nucleotides matching TRBD1. Germline CDR1 LNHNV, CDR2 YYDKDF (reference sequence). The CDR3 has 16 amino acids. The V segment lost 2 bases and the J segment 4 bases; nucleotides outside the gene matches: 8. CDR3: CATSRKLQGARETQYF. CDR3 nucleotides: TGTGCCACCAGCAGAAAATTACAGGGGGCTCGAGAGACCCAGTACTTC.

The chain employs TRBV5-1 and TRBJ2-4; D perhaps matches TRBD1 (6 bases). The V gene's germline CDR1 is SGHRS and CDR2 YFSETQ. The CDR3 is made up of 14 amino acids. V gave up 0 bases and J gave up 2 bases, with 6 bases separating them. CDR3 sequence reads: CASSLGGPKNIQYF. The CDR3 DNA is TGCGCCAGCAGCTTGGGGGGGCCCAAAAACATTCAGTACTTC.

The chain couples TRBV4-1 to TRBJ2-3; 10 positions agree with TRBD2. The germline gives CDR1 MGHRA, CDR2 YSYEKL. Germline trimming cut 4 bases from V and 3 bases from J; bases unmatched to any gene: 7. The CDR3 is 16 residues long. The CDR3 DNA is TGCGCCAGCAGCCGACTAGCGGGTAAGCGGACAGATACGCAGTATTTT. Translated, it gives CASSRLAGKRTDTQYF.

The genes are TRBV2 and TRBJ2-7; no clear D gene. The CDR3 is 11 amino acids. Per germline, CDR1 SNHLY and CDR2 FYNNEI. V was cut by 4 bases and J by 7 bases, with 8 bases left in between. This CDR3 is CASSGPWEQYV. The CDR3 DNA is TGTGCCAGCAGTGGGCCTTGGGAGCAGTACGTC.

This chain joins TRBV6-2 or TRBV6-3 and TRBJ1-4; 7 bases line up with TRBD1. This CDR3 region has 16 residues. Germline CDR1 and CDR2: MNHEY and SVGEGT. V was clipped by 0 bases and J by 4 bases; unmatched bases: 5. The CDR3 reads CASSYSGQEDNEKLFF. DNA of the CDR3: TGTGCCAGCAGTTACTCCGGACAGGAAGATAATGAAAAACTGTTTTTT.

This clone was seen a few times. The DNA of the CDR3 is TGTGCCAGCAGCGTAGCTGGAGGGGGCGGCGAGCAGTACTTC. Its translation is CASSVAGGGGEQYF. The chain uses TRBV9 and TRBJ2-7; tentatively, D is TRBD1 (7 bases). This CDR3 is built from 14 residues. Trimming cost V 0 bases and J 6 bases, with 13 bases left between them. CDR1 and CDR2 (germline): SGDLS, YYNGEE.

This sequence joins TRBV3-1 (or the pseudogene TRBV3-2) and TRBJ2-3; 10 nucleotides match TRBD2. CDR1 and CDR2 (germline): LGHDT, YNNKEL (reference sequence). J was trimmed by 0 bases and V by 4 bases; bases with no gene match: 4. This CDR3 is built from 16 residues. CDR3 residues: CASSRISGGSTDTQYF. The CDR3 DNA reads as TGTGCCAGCAGCCGTATTAGCGGGGGGAGCACAGATACGCAGTATTTT.

The chain recombines TRBV5-4 with TRBJ2-5; TRBD2 matches at 14 bases. The germline gives CDR1 SGHNT, CDR2 YYREEE (reference sequence). This CDR3 is 15 amino acids long. V lost 3 bases to trimming and J lost 4 bases; unmatched junction nucleotides: 2. The CDR3 spells CASSWGLAGVETQYF. The CDR3 region has the DNA TGTGCCAGCAGCTGGGGACTAGCGGGGGTAGAGACCCAGTACTTC. The full variable domain, in which reference TRBV5-4 and TRBJ2-5 provide the parts outside the CDR3, is ETGVTQSPTHLIKTRGQQVTLRCSSQSGHNTVSWYQQALGQGPQFIFQYYREEENGRGNFPPRFSGLQFPNYSSELNVNALELDDSALYLCASSWGLAGVETQYFGPGTRLLVL.

This chain links TRBV5-1 with TRBJ1-3; D gene ambiguous. Trimming stripped 4 bases from V and 2 bases from J, with 16 bases between. In germline, CDR1 is SGHRS, CDR2 YFSETQ. This CDR3 has 16 residues. The CDR3 here is CASSPEGGLAGNTIYF. CDR3 DNA sequence: TGCGCCAGCAGCCCAGAGGGAGGGTTGGCTGGAAACACCATATATTTT.

The rearrangement joins TRBV5-1 to TRBJ2-2; D gene unclear. This CDR3 is built from 12 residues. Germline V CDR1 and CDR2: SGHRS, YFSETQ. The ends were cut back, 4 bases at V and 6 bases at J, with 7 bases in the middle. CDR3 nucleotide sequence: TGCGCCAGCAGCATATCCCCCGGGGAGCTGTTTTTT. Encoded protein: CASSISPGELFF.

The V gene is TRBV2, the J gene TRBJ2-5; TRBD2 agrees at 11 bases. The germline CDR1 and CDR2 sequences are SNHLY and FYNNEI. The CDR3 totals 13 residues. V trimming: 6 bases; J trimming: 9 bases; junction bases outside the gene matches: 6. In DNA form, the CDR3 reads TGTGCCAGCAGGCCGGGACTAGCGGTCGCCCAGTACTTC. Amino acids: CASRPGLAVAQYF.

This chain connects TRBV11-3 to TRBJ1-1; no reliable D call. Germline lookup yields CDR1 SGHNT and CDR2 YENEEA. The ends were cut back, 1 base at V and 10 bases at J, with 13 bases in the middle. The CDR3 has 13 residues. The CDR3 DNA sequence: TGTGCCAGCAGCTTAGGCCGGGGTCGGGTAGCTTTCTTT. It yields the protein CASSLGRGRVAFF.

The chain joins TRBV28 to TRBJ2-2, with TRBD2 identical over 9 bases. The CDR3 has 14 amino acids. The germline gives CDR1 MDHEN, CDR2 SYDVKM. The J segment lost 4 bases and the V segment lost 6 bases, leaving 3 bases of the junction unmatched. The CDR3 protein is CASSRGGATGELFF. CDR3 nucleotides: TGTGCCAGCAGCCGCGGGGGGGCCACCGGGGAGCTGTTTTTT.

This chain joins TRBV15 and TRBJ1-1; no clear D gene. Per the germline V gene, CDR1 is LNHNV and CDR2 is YYDKDF (reference sequence). The CDR3 sequence is 12 residues long. Trimming took 5 bases from V and 5 from J, leaving 9 bases between them. The CDR3 sequence: CATSLRRTEAFF. Written as DNA, the CDR3 is TGTGCCACCAGCCTCCGGAGAACTGAAGCTTTCTTT.

J is TRBJ1-3 and V is TRBV6-5, with a possible D match to TRBD1 (5 bases). This CDR3 comprises 14 residues. Trimming pared 5 bases from V and 2 bases from J, leaving 10 bases between. Per germline, CDR1 MNHEY and CDR2 SVGAGI. CDR3 sequence reads: CASSQGNAGNTIYF. The CDR3 DNA is TGTGCCAGCAGTCAGGGTAATGCTGGAAACACCATATATTTT.